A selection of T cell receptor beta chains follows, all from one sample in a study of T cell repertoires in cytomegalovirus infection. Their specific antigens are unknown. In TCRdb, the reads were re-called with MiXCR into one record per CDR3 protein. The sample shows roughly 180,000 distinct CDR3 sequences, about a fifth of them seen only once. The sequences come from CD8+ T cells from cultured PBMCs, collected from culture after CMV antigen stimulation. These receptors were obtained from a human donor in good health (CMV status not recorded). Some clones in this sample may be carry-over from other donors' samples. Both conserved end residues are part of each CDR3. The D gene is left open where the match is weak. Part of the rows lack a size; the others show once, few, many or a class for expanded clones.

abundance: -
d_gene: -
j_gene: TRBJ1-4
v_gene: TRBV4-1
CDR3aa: CASSQGSSNEKLFF
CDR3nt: TGCGCCAGCAGTCAGGGTTCGTCTAATGAAAAACTGTTTTTT

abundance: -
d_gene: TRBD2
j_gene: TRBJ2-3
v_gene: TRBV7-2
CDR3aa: CASSTRPRGVGDTQYF
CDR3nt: TGTGCCAGCAGCACGCGCCCTCGGGGGGTCGGAGATACGCAGTATTTT

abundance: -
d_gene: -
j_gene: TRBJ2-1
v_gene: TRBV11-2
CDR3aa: CASSLGENHPWDEQFF
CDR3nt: TGTGCCAGCAGCTTAGGAGAAAACCACCCGTGGGATGAGCAGTTCTTC

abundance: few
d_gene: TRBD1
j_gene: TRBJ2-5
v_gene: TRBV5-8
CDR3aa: CASSGKFGTGQETQYF
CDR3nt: TGTGCCAGCAGCGGAAAGTTTGGGACAGGCCAAGAGACCCAGTACTTC

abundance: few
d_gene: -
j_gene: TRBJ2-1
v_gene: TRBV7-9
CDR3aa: CASSPTHRQANEQFF
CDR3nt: TGTGCCAGCAGCCCCACCCACCGACAGGCTAATGAGCAGTTCTTC

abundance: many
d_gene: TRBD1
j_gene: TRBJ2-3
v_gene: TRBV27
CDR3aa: CASSLVQGAIGTQYF
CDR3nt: TGTGCCAGCAGTTTAGTTCAGGGGGCGATCGGTACGCAGTATTTT

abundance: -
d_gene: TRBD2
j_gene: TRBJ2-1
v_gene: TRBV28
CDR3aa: CASSLASGGYSSYNEQFF
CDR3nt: TGTGCCAGCAGTTTAGCTAGCGGGGGGTACTCCTCTTACAATGAGCAGTTCTTC

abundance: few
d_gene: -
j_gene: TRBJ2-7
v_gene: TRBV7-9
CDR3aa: CASSHSDYEQYF
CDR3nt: TGTGCCAGCAGCCATTCAGATTACGAGCAGTACTTC

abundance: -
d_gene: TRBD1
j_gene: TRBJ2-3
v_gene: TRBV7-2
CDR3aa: CASSLRTGTEVTDTQYF
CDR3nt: TGTGCCAGCAGCTTGAGGACAGGGACGGAGGTCACAGATACGCAGTATTTT

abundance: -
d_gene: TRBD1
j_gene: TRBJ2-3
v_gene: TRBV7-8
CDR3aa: CASGGAWTGEADTQYF
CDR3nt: TGTGCCAGCGGTGGTGCCTGGACAGGGGAGGCAGATACGCAGTATTTT

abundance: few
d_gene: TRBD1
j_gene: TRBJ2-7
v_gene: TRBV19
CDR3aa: CASTLTGGSYEQYF
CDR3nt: TGTGCCAGTACCTTGACAGGGGGTTCCTACGAGCAGTACTTC

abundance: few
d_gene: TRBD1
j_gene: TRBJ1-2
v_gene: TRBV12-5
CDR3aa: CASGLTPGTGDGYTF
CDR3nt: TGTGCTAGTGGTTTGACCCCTGGGACAGGGGATGGCTACACCTTC

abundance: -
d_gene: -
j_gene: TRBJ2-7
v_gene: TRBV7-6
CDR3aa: CASSLKGGYEQYF
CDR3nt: TGTGCCAGCAGCTTAAAAGGGGGCTACGAGCAGTACTTC

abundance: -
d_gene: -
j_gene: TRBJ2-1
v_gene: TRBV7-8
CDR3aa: CASSPEPGQHYNEQFF
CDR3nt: TGTGCCAGCAGCCCCGAACCCGGACAGCACTACAATGAGCAGTTCTTC

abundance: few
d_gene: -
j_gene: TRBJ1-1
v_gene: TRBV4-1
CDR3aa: CASSQALDKRNTEAFF
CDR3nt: TGCGCCAGCAGCCAAGCTCTGGACAAAAGGAACACTGAAGCTTTCTTT

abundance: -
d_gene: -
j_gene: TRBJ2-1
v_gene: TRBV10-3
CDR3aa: CAISDPVPNEQFF
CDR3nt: TGTGCCATCAGTGACCCCGTCCCCAATGAGCAGTTCTTC

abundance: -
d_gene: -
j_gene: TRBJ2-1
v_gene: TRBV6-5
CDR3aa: CASSYWRPNSYNEQFF
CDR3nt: TGTGCCAGCAGTTATTGGCGGCCGAATTCCTACAATGAGCAGTTCTTC

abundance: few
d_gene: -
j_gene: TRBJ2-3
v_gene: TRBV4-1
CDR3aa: CASSQDPGTTDTQYF
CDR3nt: TGCGCCAGCAGCCAAGACCCTGGCACTACAGATACGCAGTATTTT

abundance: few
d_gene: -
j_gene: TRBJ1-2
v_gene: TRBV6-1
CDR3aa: CASSDSFPGYTF
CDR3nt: TGTGCCAGCAGCGACAGTTTTCCCGGCTACACCTTC

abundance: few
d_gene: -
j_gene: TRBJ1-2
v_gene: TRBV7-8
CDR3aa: CASSLGGDYGYTF
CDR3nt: TGTGCCAGCAGCTTAGGGGGGGACTATGGCTACACCTTC

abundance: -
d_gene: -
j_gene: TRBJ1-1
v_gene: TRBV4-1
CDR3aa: CASSQDRRQGGTEAFF
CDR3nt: TGCGCCAGCAGCCAAGATCGCCGGCAGGGCGGCACTGAAGCTTTCTTT

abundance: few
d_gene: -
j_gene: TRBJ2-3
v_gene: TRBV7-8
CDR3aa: CASRLGAGTDTQYF
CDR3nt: TGTGCCAGCAGACTGGGGGCGGGAACAGATACGCAGTATTTT

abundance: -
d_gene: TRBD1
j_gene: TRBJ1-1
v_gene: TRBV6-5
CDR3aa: CASTEDRANTEAFF
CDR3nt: TGTGCCAGCACCGAGGACAGGGCGAACACTGAAGCTTTCTTT

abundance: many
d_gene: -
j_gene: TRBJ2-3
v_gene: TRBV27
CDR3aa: CASSFYPIGSTDTQYF
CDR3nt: TGTGCCAGCAGTTTTTATCCCATCGGGAGCACAGATACGCAGTATTTT

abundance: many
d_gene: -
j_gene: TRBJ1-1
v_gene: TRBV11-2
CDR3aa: CASRPSSRHGNTEAFF
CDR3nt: TGTGCCAGCAGGCCGTCTAGTCGTCACGGGAACACTGAAGCTTTCTTT

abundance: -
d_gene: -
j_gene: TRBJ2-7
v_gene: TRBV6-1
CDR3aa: CASSEAVGGGSYEQYF
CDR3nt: TGTGCCAGCAGTGAAGCGGTGGGGGGAGGCTCCTACGAGCAGTACTTC

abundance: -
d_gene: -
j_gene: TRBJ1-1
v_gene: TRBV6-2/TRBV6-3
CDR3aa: CASSERLGTEAFF
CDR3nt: TGTGCCAGCAGTGAACGCCTGGGGACTGAAGCTTTCTTT

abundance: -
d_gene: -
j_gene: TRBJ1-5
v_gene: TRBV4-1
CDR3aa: CASSQEGMPSNQPQHF
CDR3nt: TGCGCCAGCAGCCAAGAGGGGATGCCTAGCAATCAGCCCCAGCATTTT

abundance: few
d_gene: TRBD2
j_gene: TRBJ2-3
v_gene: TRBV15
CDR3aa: CATSPDLSSGPSTDTQYF
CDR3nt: TGTGCCACCAGCCCTGACCTTTCTAGCGGGCCTAGCACAGATACGCAGTATTTT

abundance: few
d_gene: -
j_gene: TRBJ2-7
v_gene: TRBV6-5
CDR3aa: CASSYSSTFSYEQYF
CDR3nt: TGTGCCAGCAGTTACTCATCCACCTTCTCCTACGAGCAGTACTTC

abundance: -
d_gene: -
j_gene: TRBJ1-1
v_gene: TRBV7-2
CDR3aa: CASNISPAGMNTEAFF
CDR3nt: TGTGCCAGCAACATTTCGCCGGCAGGGATGAACACTGAAGCTTTCTTT

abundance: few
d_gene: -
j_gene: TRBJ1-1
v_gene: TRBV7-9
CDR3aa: CASSLEVSLNTEAFF
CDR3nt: TGTGCCAGCAGCTTAGAGGTCAGTCTGAACACTGAAGCTTTCTTT

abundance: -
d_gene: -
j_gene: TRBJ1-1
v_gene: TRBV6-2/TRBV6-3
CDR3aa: CASSGPRSNRDNYLRTEAFF
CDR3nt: TGTGCCAGCAGTGGCCCACGGTCAAACAGGGACAATTACCTGCGCACTGAAGCTTTCTTT

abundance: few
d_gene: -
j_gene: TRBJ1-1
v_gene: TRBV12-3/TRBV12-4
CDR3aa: CASSFGSTEAFF
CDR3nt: TGTGCCAGCAGTTTTGGGAGTACTGAAGCTTTCTTT

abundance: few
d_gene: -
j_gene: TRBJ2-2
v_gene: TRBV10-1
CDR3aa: CASSEATNTGELFF
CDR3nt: TGCGCCAGCAGTGAAGCCACGAACACCGGGGAGCTGTTTTTT

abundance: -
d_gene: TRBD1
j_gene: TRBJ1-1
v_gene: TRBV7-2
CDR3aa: CASSPGLQGAMNTEAFF
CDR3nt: TGTGCCAGCAGCCCCGGATTACAGGGGGCCATGAACACTGAAGCTTTCTTT

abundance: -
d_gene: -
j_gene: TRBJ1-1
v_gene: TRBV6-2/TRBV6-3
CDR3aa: CASSYPGVNTEAFF
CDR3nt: TGTGCCAGCAGTTACCCCGGGGTGAACACTGAAGCTTTCTTT

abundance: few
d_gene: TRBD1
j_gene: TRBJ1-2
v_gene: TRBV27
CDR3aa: CASSFIQGGPYGYTF
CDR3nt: TGTGCCAGCAGTTTCATACAGGGGGGGCCCTATGGCTACACCTTC

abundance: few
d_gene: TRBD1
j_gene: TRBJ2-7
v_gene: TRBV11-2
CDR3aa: CASSPAGTAFEQYF
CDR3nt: TGTGCCAGCAGCCCAGCCGGGACAGCCTTTGAGCAGTACTTC

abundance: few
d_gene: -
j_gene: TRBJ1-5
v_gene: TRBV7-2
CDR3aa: CASSLAQGDFYSNQPQHF
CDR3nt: TGTGCCAGCAGCTTAGCACAGGGCGATTTTTATAGCAATCAGCCCCAGCATTTT

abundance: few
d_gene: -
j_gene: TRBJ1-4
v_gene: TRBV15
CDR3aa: CATSRDLNPTEKLFF
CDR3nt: TGTGCCACCAGCAGAGATCTCAACCCGACGGAAAAACTGTTTTTT

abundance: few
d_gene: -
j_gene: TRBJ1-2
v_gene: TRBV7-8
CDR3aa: CASSLNLFTGNGYTF
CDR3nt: TGTGCCAGCAGCTTAAATCTTTTTACTGGGAACGGCTACACCTTC

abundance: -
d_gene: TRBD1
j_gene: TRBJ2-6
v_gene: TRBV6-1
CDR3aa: CASSWDRVFSGANVLTF
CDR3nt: TGTGCCAGCAGCTGGGACAGGGTTTTCTCTGGGGCCAACGTCCTGACTTTC

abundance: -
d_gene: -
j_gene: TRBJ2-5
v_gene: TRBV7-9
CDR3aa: CASSLWGNQYF
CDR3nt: TGTGCCAGCAGCTTATGGGGAAACCAGTACTTC

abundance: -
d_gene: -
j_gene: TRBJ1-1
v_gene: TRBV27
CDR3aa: CASSLLGPQTMNTEAFF
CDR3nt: TGTGCCAGCAGTTTATTAGGGCCACAAACCATGAACACTGAAGCTTTCTTT

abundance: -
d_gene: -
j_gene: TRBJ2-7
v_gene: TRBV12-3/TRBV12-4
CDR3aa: CASSSRQRAYEQYF
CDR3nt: TGTGCCAGCAGTTCCCGACAGCGGGCCTACGAGCAGTACTTC